These 3 T cell receptor beta chains were all obtained from the same sample, sequenced in a study of blood T cell repertoires in COVID-19. Generated by immunoSEQ multiplex PCR, the TCRdb table keeps only in-frame clones and is missing some. This sample has approximately 31,000 clones; around 90% occur once, and the top ten carry about 1.4%. Sequenced sample: peripheral blood. All receptors derive from a man in his sixties with active COVID-19.

V gene TRBV6-5 combines with J gene TRBJ1-1; 7 nucleotides line up with TRBD1. V gave up 6 bases and J gave up 1 base; unmatched junction bases: 2. This CDR3 contains 13 residues. Germline-derived CDR1 and CDR2 are MNHEY and SVGAGI. The CDR3 DNA follows: TGTGCCAGCAGCCGGACAGGGAACACTGAAGCTTTCTTT. Protein product: CASSRTGNTEAFF.

The rearrangement uses TRBV11-2 and TRBJ2-7; TRBD1 might be the D (5 bases). Trimming removed 1 base at V and 7 bases at J, with 11 bases between. This CDR3 has 13 amino acids. CDR1 SGHAT and CDR2 FQNNGV come from the germline V gene. The CDR3: CASSLVGEGEQYF. The CDR3, as DNA: TGTGCCAGCAGCTTAGTAGGGGAAGGAGAGCAGTACTTC.

The V gene is TRBV2, the J gene TRBJ2-7, with D possibly matching TRBD2 (6 bases). Germline V gene sequence: CDR1 SNHLY, CDR2 FYNNEI. The CDR3 runs 12 residues. Trimming stripped 8 bases from V and 1 base from J, with 9 bases between. DNA for the CDR3: TGTGCCAGCGGGGGGATTTCCTACGAGCAGTACTTC. Its translation: CASGGISYEQYF.